These 17 T cell receptor beta chains were all obtained from the same sample, sequenced in a study of OX40 agonist ivuxolimab in advanced cancers. This table comes from immunoSEQ multiplex PCR, and its TCRdb copy is limited to in-frame clones, with some not included. Here the sample spans about 51,000 clones, about 85% being singletons. Material: CD4+ or CD8+ T cells sorted from blood, obtained in a trial of the OX40 agonist ivuxolimab. The receptor set was obtained from an adult with an advanced solid tumor such as melanoma, head and neck, liver or kidney cancer.

The V gene is TRBV27, the J gene TRBJ1-6; 8 bases map to TRBD1. J was trimmed by 9 bases and V by 8 bases; bases with no gene match: 12. CDR1 is MNHEY and CDR2 is SMNVEV in the germline V gene (reference sequence). The CDR3 length is 15 residues. CDR3 residues: CASQGQGSFISPLHF. The DNA for the CDR3 is TGTGCCAGCCAAGGACAGGGAAGTTTTATTTCACCCCTCCACTTT.

This chain links TRBV18 with TRBJ2-1; TRBD1 is a possible D gene (6 bases). The germline V and J ends were trimmed by 2 bases and 6 bases, with 17 bases remaining between them. The CDR3 totals 16 residues. Germline CDR1 is KGHSH and CDR2 is LQKENI. The CDR3 reads CASSPLNRANTNEQFF. The CDR3 DNA follows: TGTGCCAGCTCACCATTAAACAGGGCTAATACCAATGAGCAGTTCTTC.

This clone was observed a single time. The chain couples TRBV7-2 to TRBJ2-7, with D perhaps TRBD1 or TRBD2 (5 bases each). The CDR3 sequence is 14 residues long. Germline V gives CDR1 SGHTA, CDR2 FQGNSA. V lost 0 bases to trimming and J lost 4 bases, with 10 bases between them. The CDR3 here is CASSLAGPGYEQYF. The CDR3 bases are TGTGCCAGCAGCTTAGCGGGACCGGGTTACGAGCAGTACTTC.

This clone was seen a handful of times. This chain joins TRBV2 and TRBJ1-5, with 8 nucleotides matching TRBD1. V lost 4 bases and J lost 0; bases outside the gene matches: 11. Germline V CDR1 and CDR2: SNHLY, FYNNEI. The CDR3 is 18 amino acids. CDR3 region: CASSAGQGVEVSNQPQHF. The CDR3 coding sequence is TGTGCCAGCAGTGCAGGACAGGGCGTCGAGGTTAGCAATCAGCCCCAGCATTTT.

CDR3 DNA: TGTGCCAGCAGCTCACAGGGGGGCGAGCAGTACTTC. This codes for CASSSQGGEQYF. This chain links TRBV7-9 with TRBJ2-7, with 8 bases identical to TRBD1. This CDR3 is built from 12 residues. The ends lost 4 bases at V and 6 bases at J; junction bases unmatched: 2. Germline CDR1 is SEHNR and CDR2 is FQNEAQ (reference sequence).

The V and J genes are TRBV9 and TRBJ2-1; 7 bases match TRBD1. The length of the CDR3 is 15 residues. J gave up 0 bases and V 0 bases, and 0 bases lay outside the gene matches. CDR1 is SGDLS, CDR2 YYNGEE, per germline. In nucleotides, the CDR3 is TGTGCCAGCAGCGTAGCAGGGGGCTCCTACAATGAGCAGTTCTTC. Protein product: CASSVAGGSYNEQFF.

The chain is built from TRBV30 and TRBJ2-7; 12 bases fit TRBD2. The junction had 4 bases not matched to a gene; V was cut back by 1 base and J by 9 bases. CDR3 length equals 13 residues. Germline V gene lookup returns CDR1 GTSNPN and CDR2 SVGIG (reference sequence). In DNA, the CDR3 is TGTGCCTGGAGTGGTCTAGCGGGAGGGCCGCAGTACTTC. Translated: CAWSGLAGGPQYF.

This clone was observed a few times. The gene calls are TRBV27 and TRBJ1-5; a possible D gene is TRBD1 (5 bases). V shed 1 base and J shed 7 bases, with 8 bases lying between them. In germline, CDR1 is MNHEY, CDR2 SMNVEV (reference sequence). This CDR3 contains 13 residues. The CDR3 DNA is TGTGCCAGCAGTTTATATGAGGGGCAGCCCCAGCATTTT. Its translation is CASSLYEGQPQHF.

The chain recombines TRBV18 with TRBJ2-7, with a possible D match to TRBD1 (5 bases). The CDR3 totals 13 residues. V gave up 0 bases and J gave up 6 bases, with 9 bases separating them. Germline V gene lookup returns CDR1 KGHSH and CDR2 LQKENI. For the CDR3, the DNA is TGTGCCAGCTCACCACCCTCGACAGCCGAGCAGTACTTC. The encoded protein is CASSPPSTAEQYF.

The chain has TRBV6-6 and TRBJ2-7, with D perhaps matching TRBD1 (5 bases). CDR3 size: 13 residues. V was pared by 0 bases and J by 5 bases, with 8 bases between. CDR1 and CDR2 from the germline V gene are MNHNY and SVGAGI (reference sequence). This CDR3 reads CASSYSGRNEQYF. The CDR3, as DNA: TGTGCCAGCAGTTACTCGGGGCGCAACGAGCAGTACTTC.

V usage is TRBV28 and J usage is TRBJ1-1, with D perhaps matching TRBD1 (6 bases). This CDR3 spans 14 amino acids. CDR1 and CDR2 (germline): MDHEN, SYDVKM. The V end lost 5 bases, the J end lost 3 bases, and 13 bases lay between the germline ends. The CDR3 nucleotides read TGTGCCAGCAGTCCCCATGGGGGGCACACTGAAGCTTTCTTT. Amino acid sequence: CASSPHGGHTEAFF. The full variable domain, its missing parts supplied by reference TRBV28 and TRBJ1-1, is DVKVTQSSRYLVKRTGEKVFLECVQDMDHENMFWYRQDPGLGLRLIYFSYDVKMKEKGDIPEGYSVSREKKERFSLILESASTNQTSMYLCASSPHGGHTEAFFGQGTRLTVV.

The chain joins TRBV6-5 to TRBJ2-1, with D unresolved. Looked up from germline, CDR1 is MNHEY and CDR2 is SVGAGI. The CDR3 has 15 residues. V lost 4 bases to trimming and J lost 0 bases, with 10 bases between them. The CDR3 DNA is TGTGCCAGCAGTTCCCCCTTAGGCTCCTACAATGAGCAGTTCTTC. This sequence encodes CASSSPLGSYNEQFF.

This clone was observed a few times. The J gene is TRBJ2-1, the V gene TRBV7-2; 8 nucleotides agree with TRBD2. Germline loops: CDR1 SGHTA, CDR2 FQGNSA. Losses at the gene ends were 5 bases for V and 6 bases for J; bases not matched to a gene: 9. CDR3 length: 15 amino acids. As DNA, the CDR3 is TGTGCCAGCAGCCTAGGCGGGGGGCCGCCCAATGAGCAGTTCTTC. It specifies CASSLGGGPPNEQFF.

The rearrangement joins TRBV4-1 to TRBJ1-4; 8 bases fit TRBD1. J gave up 8 bases and V 1 base, and 9 bases lay outside the gene matches. Germline loops: CDR1 MGHRA, CDR2 YSYEKL. The CDR3 runs 16 residues. As DNA, the CDR3 is TGCGCCAGCAGCCAAGTCGACAGGGGAAGAGGGGAAAAACTGTTTTTT. Translation: CASSQVDRGRGEKLFF.

This chain joins TRBV10-3 and TRBJ2-2, with D tentatively TRBD2 (5 bases). The CDR3 spans 13 residues. Per the germline V gene, CDR1 is ENHRY and CDR2 is SYGVKD. Trimming removed 6 bases from V and 7 bases from J, with 12 bases in between. CDR3 sequence (DNA): TGTGCCATCAGGATTAGCGAGGACGGGGAGCTGTTTTTT. This translates into CAIRISEDGELFF.

The genes are TRBV27 and TRBJ2-7; 12 bases agree with TRBD1. The V and J ends lost 6 bases and 6 bases, in that order; junction bases with no gene match: 6. Germline V gene lookup returns CDR1 MNHEY and CDR2 SMNVEV (reference sequence). The CDR3 is 14 residues long. The CDR3 reads CASSPGQGAGEQYF. As DNA, the CDR3 is TGTGCCAGCAGCCCGGGACAGGGGGCTGGCGAGCAGTACTTC.

V is TRBV27 and J is TRBJ2-1; TRBD1 matches 8 bases. This CDR3 spans 13 amino acids. Losses at the gene ends were 5 bases for V and 9 bases for J; bases not matched to a gene: 6. Germline-derived CDR1 and CDR2 are MNHEY and SMNVEV (reference sequence). The CDR3 nucleotides are TGTGCCAGCAGTAGAACAGGGGGTAGTGAGCAGTTCTTC. It codes for CASSRTGGSEQFF.